This T cell receptor beta chain was sequenced for a study of CD8+CD57+ T cells in acquired aplastic anemia. Study-level background: Quantities of DNA derived from sorted CD4+ and CD8+ cells averaged roughly 3.4 ug. Read counts for CD4+ cells (from healthy donors) averaged about 10.8 million.

Trimming removed 2 bases from V and 5 bases from J, with 13 bases in between. The CDR3 runs to 14 residues. The V gene's germline CDR1 is SGHNT and CDR2 YENEEA. Profiling that covered TCR beta VDJ and CDR3 relied on genomic DNA as its template. TCRdb analysed the reads with MiXCR anew, one entry per CDR3 protein. The sample has around 33,000 distinct CDR3 sequences, 65% to 80% seen once. The clonotype was recovered from a human donor in good health, serving as a control. This chain uses TRBV11-3 with TRBJ2-7; D is unclear. Material for sequencing was sorted CD4+, CD8+, or CD8+CD57+ T cells (not recorded which) from PBMCs. Here the CDR3 reads CASSLSGRRDEQYF. The CDR3 coding sequence is TGTGCCAGCAGCTTAAGTGGCAGAAGAGACGAGCAGTACTTC.